This T cell receptor (beta chain) was recorded in a study of cytomegalovirus exposure and HLA in healthy donors. Turning to the study itself: As released early, the data held some 85 million unique TCRs from HLA-typed donors.

The V segment lost 5 bases and the J segment 1 base; nucleotides outside the gene matches: 9. CDR3 size: 16 residues. Germline assignment: CDR1 SEHNR and CDR2 FQNEAQ (reference sequence). PCR amplification relied on 60 Vbeta primers (plus 13 Jbeta primers). Per the authors' pipeline: Per a later analysis, the number of unique TCR beta chains was about 80 million, of which about 10 million were shared. Clones were read by immunoSEQ multiplex PCR, and TCRdb kept only the in-frame ones, dropping some. The DNA was the basis for D and trimming; V, J and clone size are from that table. The sample has approximately 38,000 clones. The study, taken as a whole, reports: The study carried out a later analysis of TCR beta sequences. It associated some 17,000 of them with specific HLA alleles at a false discovery rate of 0.05. TCR beta V segments were, for the most part, productive about 87% or about 30% of the time in an earlier analysis.

In regard to this clone: Its cognate antigen is unknown.

The sample taken for sequencing was PBMCs. The chain recombines TRBV7-9 with TRBJ2-5; 8 bases align to TRBD2. The receptor was derived from a human donor in good health. This CDR3 reads CASSRGAGGPQETQYF. The CDR3 DNA follows: TGTGCCAGCAGCAGAGGGGCGGGGGGCCCCCAAGAGACCCAGTACTTC. The whole variable domain, remainder taken from reference TRBV7-9 and TRBJ2-5, is DTGVSQNPRHKITKRGQNVTFRCDPISEHNRLYWYRQTLGQGPEFLTYFQNEAQLEKSRLLSDRFSAERPKGSFSTLEIQRTEQGDSAMYLCASSRGAGGPQETQYFGPGTRLLVL.